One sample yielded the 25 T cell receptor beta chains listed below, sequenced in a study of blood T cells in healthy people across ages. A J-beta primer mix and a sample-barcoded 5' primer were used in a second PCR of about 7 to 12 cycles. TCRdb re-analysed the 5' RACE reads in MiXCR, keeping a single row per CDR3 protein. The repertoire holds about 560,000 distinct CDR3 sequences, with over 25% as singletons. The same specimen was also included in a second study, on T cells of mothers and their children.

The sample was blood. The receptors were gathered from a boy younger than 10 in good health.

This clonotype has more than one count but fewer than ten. The CDR3 spells CASSLGSTTQYF. The CDR3 DNA is TGTGCCAGCAGCCTAGGATCTACGACCCAGTACTTC. This rearrangement joins TRBV3-1 to TRBJ2-5; D uncertain. The CDR3 runs 12 residues. V lost 4 bases to trimming and J lost 7 bases, with 10 bases between them. The germline V gene encodes CDR1 LGHDT and CDR2 YNNKEL (reference sequence).

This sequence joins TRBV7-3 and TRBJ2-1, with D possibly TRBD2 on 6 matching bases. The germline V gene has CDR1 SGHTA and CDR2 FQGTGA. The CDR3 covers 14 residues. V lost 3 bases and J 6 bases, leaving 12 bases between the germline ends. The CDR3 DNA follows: TGTGCCAGCAGCTTCTTAGGAGGGACCAATGAGCAGTTCTTC. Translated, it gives CASSFLGGTNEQFF.

CDR3 bases: TGTGCCAGCAGCGAGTCGGTGGGGCCCTACGAGCAGTACTTC. Translation gives CASSESVGPYEQYF. The chain employs TRBV3-1 and TRBJ2-7; a possible D gene is TRBD1 (5 bases). Per germline, CDR1 LGHDT and CDR2 YNNKEL (reference sequence). The CDR3 sequence is 14 residues long. V was clipped by 5 bases and J by 2 bases, with 13 bases between them.

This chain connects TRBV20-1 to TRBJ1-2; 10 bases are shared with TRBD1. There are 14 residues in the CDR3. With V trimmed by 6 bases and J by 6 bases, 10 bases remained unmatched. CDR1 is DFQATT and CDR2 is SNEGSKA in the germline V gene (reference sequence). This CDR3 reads CSAVWDRGLNGYTF. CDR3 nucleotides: TGCAGTGCCGTGTGGGACAGGGGTTTAAATGGCTACACCTTC.

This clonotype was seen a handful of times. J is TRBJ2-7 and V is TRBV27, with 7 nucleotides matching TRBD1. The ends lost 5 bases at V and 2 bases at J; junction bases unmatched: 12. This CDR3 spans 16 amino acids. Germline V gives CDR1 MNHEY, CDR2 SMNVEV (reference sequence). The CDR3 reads CASSPRTGVPTYEQYF. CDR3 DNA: TGTGCCAGCAGTCCTCGTACAGGGGTTCCAACCTACGAGCAGTACTTC.

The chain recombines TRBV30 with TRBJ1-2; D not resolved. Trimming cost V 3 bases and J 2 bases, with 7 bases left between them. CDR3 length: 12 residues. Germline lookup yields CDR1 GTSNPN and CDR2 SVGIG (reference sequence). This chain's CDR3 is CAWRMGNYGYTF. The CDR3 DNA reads TGTGCCTGGAGGATGGGGAACTATGGCTACACCTTC.

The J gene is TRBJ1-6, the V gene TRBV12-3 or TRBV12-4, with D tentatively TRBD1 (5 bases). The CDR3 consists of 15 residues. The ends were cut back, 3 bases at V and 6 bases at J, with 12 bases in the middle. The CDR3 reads CASSLKGDLNSPLHF. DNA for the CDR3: TGTGCCAGCAGTTTGAAAGGGGACCTTAATTCACCCCTCCACTTT.

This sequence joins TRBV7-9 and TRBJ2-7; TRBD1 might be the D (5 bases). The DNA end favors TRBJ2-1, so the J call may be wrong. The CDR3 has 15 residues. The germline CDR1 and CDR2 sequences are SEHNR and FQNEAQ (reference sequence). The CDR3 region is CASSLVAGYFNEQFF. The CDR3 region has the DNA TGTGCCAGCAGCTTAGTTGCAGGGTATTTCAATGAGCAGTTCTTC.

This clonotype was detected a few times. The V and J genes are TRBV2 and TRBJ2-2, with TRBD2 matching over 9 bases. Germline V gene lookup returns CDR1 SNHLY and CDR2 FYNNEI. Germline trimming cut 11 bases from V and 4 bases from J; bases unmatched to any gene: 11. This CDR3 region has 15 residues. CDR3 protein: CARRGTSGSTGELFF. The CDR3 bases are TGTGCCCGCCGCGGAACTAGCGGGTCCACCGGGGAGCTGTTTTTT.

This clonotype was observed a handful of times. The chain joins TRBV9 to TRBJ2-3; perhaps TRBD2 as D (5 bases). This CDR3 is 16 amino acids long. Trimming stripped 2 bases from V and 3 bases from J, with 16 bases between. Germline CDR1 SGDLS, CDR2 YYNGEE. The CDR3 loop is CASSVGEGLGTDTQYF. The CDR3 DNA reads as TGTGCCAGCAGCGTTGGCGAGGGCCTAGGTACAGATACGCAGTATTTT.

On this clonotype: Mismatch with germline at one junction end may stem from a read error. The CDR3 here is CASSQRTSGITDTRYF. The CDR3 DNA reads TGCGCCAGCAGCCAAAGGACTAGCGGGATCACAGATACGCGGTATTTT. V and J are TRBV4-1 and TRBJ2-3; 12 bases map to TRBD2. CDR3 length equals 16 residues. CDR1 and CDR2 (germline): MGHRA, YSYEKL.

This CDR3 is CSARGPGLTRTDTQYF. The CDR3 DNA reads as TGCAGTGCTAGAGGACCGGGACTTACTCGCACAGATACGCAGTATTTT. This chain uses TRBV20-1 with TRBJ2-3; D might be TRBD2 (6 bases). The CDR3 sequence is 16 residues long. CDR1 and CDR2 from the germline V gene are DFQATT and SNEGSKA (reference sequence). V was trimmed by 1 base and J by 1 base, leaving 15 bases between them.

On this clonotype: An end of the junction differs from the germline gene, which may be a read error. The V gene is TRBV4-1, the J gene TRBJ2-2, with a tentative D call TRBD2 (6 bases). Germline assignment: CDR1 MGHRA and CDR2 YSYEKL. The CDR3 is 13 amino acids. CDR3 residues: CASSQTSTGALFF. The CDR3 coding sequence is TGCGCCAGCAGCCAAACTAGCACCGGGGCGCTGTTTTTT.

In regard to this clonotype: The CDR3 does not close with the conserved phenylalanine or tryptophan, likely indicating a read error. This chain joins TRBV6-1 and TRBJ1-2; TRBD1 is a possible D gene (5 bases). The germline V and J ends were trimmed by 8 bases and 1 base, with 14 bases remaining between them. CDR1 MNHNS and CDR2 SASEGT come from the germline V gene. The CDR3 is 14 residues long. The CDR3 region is CASGSAGGNYGYTL. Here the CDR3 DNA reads TGTGCCAGCGGGTCCGCCGGGGGTAACTATGGCTACACCCTC.

The CDR3 is CASSHRGPGDYGYTF. The CDR3 DNA sequence: TGTGCCAGCAGCCACAGGGGGCCCGGGGACTATGGCTACACCTTC. The rearrangement uses TRBV9 and TRBJ1-2; 9 nucleotides agree with TRBD1. The CDR3 is 15 residues long. J lost 3 bases, V lost 4 bases, and 7 bases had no gene match. The germline gives CDR1 SGDLS, CDR2 YYNGEE.

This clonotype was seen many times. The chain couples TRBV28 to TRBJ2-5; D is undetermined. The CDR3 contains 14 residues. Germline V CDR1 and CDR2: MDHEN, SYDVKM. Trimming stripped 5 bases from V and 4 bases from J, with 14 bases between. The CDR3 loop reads CASSPLRGVETQYF. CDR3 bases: TGTGCCAGCAGTCCCCTACGAGGAGTAGAGACCCAGTACTTC.

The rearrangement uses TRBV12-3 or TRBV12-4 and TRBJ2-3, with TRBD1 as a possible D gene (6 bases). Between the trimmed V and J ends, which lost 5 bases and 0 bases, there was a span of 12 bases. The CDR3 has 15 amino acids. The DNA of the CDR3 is TGTGCCAGCAGTGACAGGACTCGCAGCACAGATACGCAGTATTTT. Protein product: CASSDRTRSTDTQYF.

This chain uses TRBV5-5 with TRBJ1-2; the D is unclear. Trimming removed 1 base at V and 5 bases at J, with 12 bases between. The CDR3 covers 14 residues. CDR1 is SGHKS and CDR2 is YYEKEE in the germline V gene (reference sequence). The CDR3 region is CASSLSRTIYGYTF. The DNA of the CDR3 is TGTGCCAGCAGCTTGAGTAGGACGATATATGGCTACACCTTC.

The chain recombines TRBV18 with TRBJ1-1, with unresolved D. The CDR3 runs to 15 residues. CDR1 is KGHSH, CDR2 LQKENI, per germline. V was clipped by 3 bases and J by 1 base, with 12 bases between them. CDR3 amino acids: CASSPVGSENTEAFF. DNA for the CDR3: TGTGCCAGCTCACCTGTAGGCAGCGAGAACACTGAAGCTTTCTTT.

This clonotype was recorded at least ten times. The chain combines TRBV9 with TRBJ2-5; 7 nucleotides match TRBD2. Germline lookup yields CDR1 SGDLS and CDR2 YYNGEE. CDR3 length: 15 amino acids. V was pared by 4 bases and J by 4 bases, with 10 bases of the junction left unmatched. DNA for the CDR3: TGTGCCAGCAGCTCCGGACTAGGAGGGGCAGAGACCCAGTACTTC. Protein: CASSSGLGGAETQYF.

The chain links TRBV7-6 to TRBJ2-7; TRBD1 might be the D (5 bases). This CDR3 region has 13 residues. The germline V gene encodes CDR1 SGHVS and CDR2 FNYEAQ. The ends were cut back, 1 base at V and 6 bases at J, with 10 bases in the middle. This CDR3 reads CASSLVTGSEQYF. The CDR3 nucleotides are TGTGCCAGCAGCTTAGTTACAGGAAGCGAGCAGTACTTC.

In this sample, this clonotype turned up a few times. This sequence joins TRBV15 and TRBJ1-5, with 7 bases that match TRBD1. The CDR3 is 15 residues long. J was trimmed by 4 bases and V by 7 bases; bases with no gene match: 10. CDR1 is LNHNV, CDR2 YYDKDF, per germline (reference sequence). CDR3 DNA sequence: TGTGCCACCACCCTCACGACAGGGCTGAATCAGCCCCAGCATTTT. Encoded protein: CATTLTTGLNQPQHF.

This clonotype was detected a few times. This chain's CDR3 is CASIGRVRDTEAFF. The CDR3 DNA reads TGTGCCAGCATTGGGAGGGTTAGGGACACTGAAGCTTTCTTT. V usage is TRBV27 and J usage is TRBJ1-1; D is ambiguous. Trimming took 7 bases from V and 3 from J, leaving 15 bases between them. The CDR3 contains 14 residues. CDR1 is MNHEY, CDR2 SMNVEV, per germline (reference sequence).

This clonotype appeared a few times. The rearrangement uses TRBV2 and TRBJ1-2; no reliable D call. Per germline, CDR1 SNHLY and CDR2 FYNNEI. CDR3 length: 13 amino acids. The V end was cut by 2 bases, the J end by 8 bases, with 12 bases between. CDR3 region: CASSESLVRGYTF. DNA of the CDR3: TGTGCCAGCAGTGAATCATTAGTGAGGGGCTACACCTTC.

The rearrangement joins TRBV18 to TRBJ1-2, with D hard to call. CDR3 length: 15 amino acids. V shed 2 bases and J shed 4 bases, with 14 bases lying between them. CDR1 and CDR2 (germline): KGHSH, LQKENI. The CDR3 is CASSPLEIQVYGYTF. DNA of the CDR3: TGTGCCAGCTCACCATTAGAGATTCAAGTCTATGGCTACACCTTC.